This entry lists 7 T cell receptor beta chains sequenced from one sample in a study of blood T cell repertoires in COVID-19 (TCRdb year 2020). The library was produced with the immunoSEQ multiplex PCR assay. TCRdb took over this immuneACCESS table, retaining in-frame rearrangements with V and J assigned. Such tables are incomplete; in checked studies, under half of the missing clones stem from an unresolved V gene, and the remainder is unexplained. This sample gives some 110,000 clones in total; 83% of them show up just once. The ten most abundant clones make up under 3% of the sample. Sequencing was performed on peripheral blood. These receptors were obtained from a man between 25 and 39 years old with acute or convalescent COVID-19.

The CDR3, as DNA: TGTGCCATCAGTGAGTCGACCCCGAGGACAAACACCGGGGAGCTGTTTTTT. Encoded protein: CAISESTPRTNTGELFF. The V call is TRBV10-3, the J call TRBJ2-2, with TRBD1 as a possible D gene (5 bases). CDR3 length: 17 amino acids. The V and J ends lost 0 bases and 2 bases respectively, with 13 bases between them. Germline V gene data show CDR1 as ENHRY and CDR2 as SYGVKD.

As concerns this clone: The junction departs from germline at one end; a sequencing error may be responsible. J is TRBJ2-1 and V is TRBV7-7; 9 bases line up with TRBD2. Germline V lookup: CDR1 SSHAT, CDR2 FNYEAQ (reference sequence). This CDR3 is built from 14 residues. The CDR3: CASSLGLAVNEQFF. Written as DNA, the CDR3 is TGTGCTAGCAGCCTGGGACTAGCTGTCAATGAGCAGTTCTTC.

This clone has ten or more counts. The chain couples TRBV6-2 or TRBV6-3 to TRBJ2-1; 7 nucleotides align to TRBD1. The CDR3 has 14 residues. V gave up 6 bases and J gave up 8 bases; unmatched junction bases: 10. Germline loops: CDR1 MNHEY, CDR2 SVGEGT. CDR3 coding DNA: TGTGCCAGCAGCAACGGGACAGAAGGGCATGAGCAGTTCTTC. Residues: CASSNGTEGHEQFF.

The rearrangement links TRBV27 to TRBJ2-1; 8 nucleotides align to TRBD1. The trim removed 3 bases at V and 5 bases at J, leaving 6 bases unmatched. Germline CDR1 and CDR2: MNHEY and SMNVEV (reference sequence). CDR3 length equals 15 residues. The CDR3 DNA sequence: TGTGCCAGCAGTTTCTCAGGGGGCGCAAACAATGAGCAGTTCTTC. Its protein product is CASSFSGGANNEQFF.

The chain employs TRBV28 and TRBJ1-2, with D unresolved. This CDR3 is 14 amino acids long. Germline CDR1 is MDHEN and CDR2 is SYDVKM. Trimming took 2 bases from V and 7 from J, leaving 14 bases between them. The DNA for the CDR3 is TGTGCCAGCAGTTTACCCTTCGAGGAGGGTGGCTACACCTTC. It is translated as CASSLPFEEGGYTF.

This clone was seen a few times. Other nucleotide sequences from this sample produce the same CDR3. The chain joins TRBV18 to TRBJ1-6; 10 bases agree with TRBD1. There are 14 residues in the CDR3. J gave up 8 bases and V 6 bases, and 4 bases lay outside the gene matches. CDR1 and CDR2 (germline): KGHSH, LQKENI. CDR3 coding DNA: TGTGCCAGCTCCCGGGACAGGGGCGATTCACCCCTCCACTTT. This sequence encodes CASSRDRGDSPLHF.

This chain links TRBV19 with TRBJ1-5; 8 bases match TRBD1. The CDR3 is 14 amino acids. Per the germline V gene, CDR1 is LNHDA and CDR2 is SQIVND (reference sequence). V lost 4 bases, J lost 9 bases, and 8 bases stayed unmatched. DNA of the CDR3: TGTGCCAGTAGTACGGACAGGGACCCTGGGCCCCAGCATTTT. Translation gives CASSTDRDPGPQHF.